This is a list of T cell receptor beta chains from one sample in a study of blood T cell repertoires in COVID-19. Profiling relied on immunoSEQ multiplex PCR, and the TCRdb table lists in-frame clones only, not all of them. The data contain about 210,000 clones, around three quarters of them singletons. Sequencing was performed on peripheral blood. All receptors derive from a woman in her 70s with acute or convalescent COVID-19. The CDR3 runs from the conserved cysteine through the conserved F or W. A D gene is named only where the DNA matches it firmly. The size entry is marked missing in some rows and otherwise reads once, few, many or a size class.

>-|TRBV14|TRBJ1-2|TRBD1
TGTGCCAGCAGCCCTTACCGGGACAGGGTGGATGGCTACACCTTC
CASSPYRDRVDGYTF
>-|TRBV12-2|TRBJ1-2|-
TGTGCAAGTCGCTTAGACGAGGCTGGCTACACCTTC
CASRLDEAGYTF
>-|TRBV18|TRBJ1-6|-
TGTGCCAGCTCACCACGTCCAGGCGATTCTGGATCACCCCTCCACTTT
CASSPRPGDSGSPLHF
>-|TRBV3-1/TRBV3-2|TRBJ2-3|TRBD2
TGTGCCAGCAGCGATGGACTAGCGGGGGGGCTTGGCACAGATACGCAGTATTTT
CASSDGLAGGLGTDTQYF
>-|TRBV12-3/TRBV12-4|TRBJ1-2|TRBD1
TGTGCCAGCAGTTTCGCAGGGGGCGGCTACACCTTC
CASSFAGGGYTF
>-|TRBV5-1|TRBJ2-1|-
TGCGCCAGCAGCTTGCAGGTGGACAATGAGCAGTTCTTC
CASSLQVDNEQFF
>-|TRBV2|TRBJ2-7|-
TGTGCCAGCAGTGAAGTCATTTTCTACGAGCAGTACTTC
CASSEVIFYEQYF
>-|TRBV2|TRBJ2-2|TRBD2
TGTGCCAGCAGTGAACGGGGGGGAGCCGGGGAGCTGTTTTTT
CASSERGGAGELFF
>-|TRBV13|TRBJ1-1|TRBD1
TGTGCCAGCAGTCGGGACAGGATCACTGAAGCTTTCTTT
CASSRDRITEAFF
>few|TRBV7-2|TRBJ1-1|-
TGTGCCAGCAGCAACAGGGTTAACACTGAAGCTTTCTTT
CASSNRVNTEAFF
>-|TRBV6-2/TRBV6-3|TRBJ2-1|-
TGTGCCAGCAGTTACTCGGGGCCCAATGAGCAGTTCTTC
CASSYSGPNEQFF
>-|TRBV11-3|TRBJ2-1|TRBD2
TGTGCCAGCAGCTTAGGTGGGACTAGCGGGGGTAATGAGCAGTTCTTC
CASSLGGTSGGNEQFF
>few|TRBV19|TRBJ1-2|TRBD1
TGTGCCAGTAGTATGGGACAGGGGGGTACTGGCTACACCTTC
CASSMGQGGTGYTF
>-|TRBV6-5|TRBJ1-1|TRBD1
TGTGCCAGCAGTTCTCAGGGGGCGCGGGACTTTGAAGCTTTCTTT
CASSSQGARDFEAFF
>-|TRBV3-1/TRBV3-2|TRBJ2-2|TRBD2
TGTGCCAGCAGCCCCTCTCTAGGGGAGGGTCCCGGGGAGCTGTTTTTT
CASSPSLGEGPGELFF
>-|TRBV5-4|TRBJ2-1|-
TGTGCCAGCAGCTTAGGACCGGCAGGGGTCCTAAATGAGCAGTTCTTC
CASSLGPAGVLNEQFF
>-|TRBV5-4|TRBJ1-1|-
TGTGCCAGCAGCCGCCCAGGGTCGATGAACACTGAAGCTTTCTTT
CASSRPGSMNTEAFF
>-|TRBV18|TRBJ2-5|TRBD1
TGTGCCAGCTCACCAGCAGGGGGAACAGAGACCCAGTACTTC
CASSPAGGTETQYF
>-|TRBV27|TRBJ2-2|-
TGTGCCAGCAGTTTATCAGGGAGGAACACCGGGGAGCTGTTTTTT
CASSLSGRNTGELFF
>-|TRBV10-3|TRBJ1-5|-
TGTGCCATCAGTCCCCGAGGAGGGAGCAATCAGCCCCAGCATTTT
CAISPRGGSNQPQHF
>-|TRBV5-6|TRBJ2-3|-
TGTGCCAGCAGCTTGTCAGGTCTCCCTAGCACAGATACGCAGTATTTT
CASSLSGLPSTDTQYF
>-|TRBV7-2|TRBJ1-3|-
TGTGCCAGCAGCTTAGATACGGGACAAGGAAACACCATATATTTT
CASSLDTGQGNTIYF
>once|TRBV12-3/TRBV12-4|TRBJ2-3|-
TGTGCCAGTAGGGGGTTTAGCACAGATACGCAGTATTTT
CASRGFSTDTQYF
>-|TRBV10-3|TRBJ2-7|-
TGTGCCATCGCCCCAGGGGATGCCGAGCAGTACTTC
CAIAPGDAEQYF
>-|TRBV9|TRBJ2-1|TRBD1
TGTGCCAGCAGCTCAACCGGACAGGGGGCTTATGATGAGCAGTTCTTC
CASSSTGQGAYDEQFF
>-|TRBV19|TRBJ1-3|-
TGTGCCAGTACCCACTCTGGAAACACCATATATTTT
CASTHSGNTIYF
>-|TRBV4-3|TRBJ2-6|TRBD2
TGCGCCAGCAGCCTCACACGTACGGGGGGCTCTGGGGCCAACGTCCTGACTTTC
CASSLTRTGGSGANVLTF
>-|TRBV6-5|TRBJ2-1|TRBD1
TGTGCCAGCAGTCCGGACAGGGGCCCCTACAATGAGCAGTTCTTC
CASSPDRGPYNEQFF
>-|TRBV5-1|TRBJ2-5|-
TGCGCCAGCGAAATGGGGATAGCGAGGCGAGAGACCCAGTACTTC
CASEMGIARRETQYF